This T cell receptor beta chain was found in a study of blood T cell repertoires in COVID-19. At the level of the study: COVID-19 samples, acute and convalescent, were from the United States, Italy and Spain. The analysed material was cDNA or gDNA that came from T cells, B-cell-depleted T cells, or PBMCs.

As originally analysed: Reference gene primer amplification in the assay estimated nucleated cell counts. Sequencing used immunoSEQ multiplex PCR; TCRdb keeps in-frame clones, though not all of them. That table supplies the V and J calls and clone size; D and trimming were determined from the DNA. The sample has approximately 110,000 clones; over 80% are singletons. This TCR was sampled from a woman in her seventies with acute or convalescent COVID-19. The sequencing sample was made of peripheral blood.

The CDR3, as DNA: TGTGCCAGCAGCCACAACTCCTACAATGAGCAGTTCTTC. It codes for CASSHNSYNEQFF. The J gene is TRBJ2-1, the V gene TRBV7-3, with unresolved D. Trimming removed 5 bases at V and 0 bases at J, with 5 bases between. In germline, CDR1 is SGHTA, CDR2 FQGTGA. CDR3 size: 13 residues.